This T cell receptor (beta chain) was observed in a study of CD8+CD57+ T cells in acquired aplastic anemia. The sample holds a few counts of this clonotype. CDR3 length: 13 amino acids. Germline V CDR1 and CDR2: SGHVS, FNYEAQ. Trimming removed 5 bases from V and 7 bases from J, with 14 bases in between. The template used for profiling TCR beta VDJ and CDR3 was genomic DNA. TCRdb ran MiXCR on the reads and lists one entry per CDR3 protein. The sample records around 180,000 distinct CDR3 sequences, about three fifths being singletons. Specimen: sorted CD4+, CD8+, or CD8+CD57+ T cells (not recorded which) from PBMCs. This clonotype was sampled from a human donor in good health. V and J are TRBV7-6 and TRBJ2-5; tentative D call: TRBD2 (5 bases). CDR3 coding DNA: TGTGCCAGCAGCCCAAGGACTGGCGGGACCCAGTACTTC. Encoded protein: CASSPRTGGTQYF.